This entry describes one T cell receptor beta chain. This clone came up once. Its antigen remains undetermined. No much larger clone exists at a distance of one base, and base qualities are not known. This sample was taken from a study of OX40 agonist ivuxolimab in advanced cancers. About the full investigation: Ivuxolimab was an agonistic, fully human IgG2 monoclonal antibody directed against OX40 (CD134), a costimulatory receptor. Intravenous ivuxolimab was administered to patients every 2 weeks at six dose levels: 0.01, 0.1, 0.3, 1.5, 3 and 10 mg/kg. Of the approximately 54 dose-escalation patients, hepatocellular carcinoma was present in 19, melanoma in roughly 15, renal cell carcinoma in 9 and head and neck cancer in 9. In the dose-escalation cohort, 82.7% of patients were male, and the mean age was approximately 60 years, with a range of roughly 20 to 79. Patients were allowed to have had prior anti-PD-1, anti-PD-L1 or anti-CTLA-4 therapy, and roughly 40% of the dose-escalation patients had previously received checkpoint inhibitors. Partial responses were achieved by three dose-escalation patients, of whom one had hepatocellular carcinoma and two had cutaneous melanoma. Peripheral TCRbeta sequencing aimed to test whether ivuxolimab altered TCR sequence diversity and caused clonal T-cell expansion. The paper describes the monotherapy dose-escalation part (N of about 50 patients) of the phase I trial of ivuxolimab. Beyond this particular receptor, the publication reports: Partial responders in the 0.1-3.0 mg/kg groups had among the lowest normalized peripheral clonal expansion, especially among CD8+ T cells. The antigen specificity of the peripheral T cells that underwent clonal expansion was not determined. Low levels of normalized T-cell clonal expansion were also seen in some nonresponding patients. Clonal expansion of both CD4+ and CD8+ blood T cells was observed from baseline to week 6 at doses 0.1 to 3.0 mg/kg. After ivuxolimab, more expanded clones were found on average in CD8+ T cells than in CD4+ T cells.

The germline V gene (reference sequence) supplies CDR1 SGHNT and CDR2 YYREEE. Including cysteine and phenylalanine, the CDR3 has 15 amino acids. Only the CDR3 DNA stays, 45 bases, in frame from base 1. The germline ends are 16 bases apart after V is trimmed by 4 bases and J by 3 bases. For sequencing of the TCRbeta CDR3 region, genomic DNA was extracted from the sorted cells. The immunoSEQ Assay was used to sequence the TCRbeta CDR3 regions. TCRdb provides this immuneACCESS table in a form limited to in-frame rearrangements. Some clones are lacking; in checked studies, under half of them reflect an unresolved V gene, and why the rest are absent is not known. Within this sample are around 83,000 clones, with around 85% of them counted one time only. Less than 9.5% of the sample lies in the top ten. The trial excluded patients who had a history of autoimmune disease or who were on systemic immunosuppression. Peripheral blood for TCR sequencing was collected from all dose cohorts at baseline, on cycle 4 day 1, and on cycle 7 day 1. The samples were taken from a phase I, first-in-human, multicenter, open-label dose-escalation trial of ivuxolimab. Adults with locally advanced or metastatic melanoma, renal cell, hepatocellular, or head and neck squamous cell carcinoma were enrolled in the trial. Before TCR sequencing, CD4+ T cells and CD8+ T cells were sorted from peripheral blood as separate populations.

Recombination linked TRBV5-4 to TRBJ1-1, with the identity of the D gene unclear. Sequenced here: CD4+ or CD8+ T cells sorted from blood, sampled in a trial of the OX40 agonist ivuxolimab. The source of this sequence is an adult with an advanced solid tumor such as melanoma, head and neck, liver or kidney cancer. The CDR3: CASSAAAMADTEAFF. The sequenced DNA: TGTGCCAGCAGCGCTGCTGCCATGGCGGACACTGAAGCTTTCTTT.